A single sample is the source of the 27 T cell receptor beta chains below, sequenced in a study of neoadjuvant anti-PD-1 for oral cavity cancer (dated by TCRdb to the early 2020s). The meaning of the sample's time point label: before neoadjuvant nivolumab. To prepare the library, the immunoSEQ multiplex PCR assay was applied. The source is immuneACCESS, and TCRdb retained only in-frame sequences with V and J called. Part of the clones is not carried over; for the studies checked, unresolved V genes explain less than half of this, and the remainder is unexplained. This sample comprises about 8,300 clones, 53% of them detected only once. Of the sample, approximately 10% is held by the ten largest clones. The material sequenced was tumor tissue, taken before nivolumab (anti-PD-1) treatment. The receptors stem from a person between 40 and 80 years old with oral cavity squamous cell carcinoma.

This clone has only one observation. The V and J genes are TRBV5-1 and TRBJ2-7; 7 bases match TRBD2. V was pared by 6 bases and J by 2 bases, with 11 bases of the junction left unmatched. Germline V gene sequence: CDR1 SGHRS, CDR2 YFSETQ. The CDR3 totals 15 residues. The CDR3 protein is CASTQVGGETYEQYF. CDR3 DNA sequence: TGCGCCAGCACCCAGGTGGGAGGGGAAACCTACGAGCAGTACTTC.

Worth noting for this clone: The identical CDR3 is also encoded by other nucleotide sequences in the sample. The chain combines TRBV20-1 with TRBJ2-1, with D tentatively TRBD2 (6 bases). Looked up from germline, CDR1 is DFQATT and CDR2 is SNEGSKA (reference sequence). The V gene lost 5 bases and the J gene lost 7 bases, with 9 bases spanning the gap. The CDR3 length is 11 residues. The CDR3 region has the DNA TGCAGTGCTTCCCGGGGGAATGAGCAGTTCTTC. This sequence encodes CSASRGNEQFF.

CDR3 sequence reads: CASSPLGGQPNGYTF. The CDR3 DNA follows: TGTGCCAGCAGCCCTTTGGGGGGGCAACCAAACGGCTACACCTTC. V gene TRBV5-6 combines with J gene TRBJ1-2; D possibly corresponds to TRBD1 (6 bases). V gave up 4 bases and J gave up 8 bases, with 21 bases separating them. The CDR3 contains 15 residues. In germline, CDR1 is SGHDT, CDR2 YYEEEE.

The CDR3 DNA sequence: TGTGCCAGCCGGACCTCAATCTCTAGCACAGATACGCAGTATTTT. Protein sequence: CASRTSISSTDTQYF. The V call is TRBV14, the J call TRBJ2-3; D not certain. The V and J ends lost 8 bases and 0 bases respectively, with 15 bases between them. CDR1 and CDR2 from the germline V gene are SGHDN and FVKESK. This CDR3 region has 15 residues.

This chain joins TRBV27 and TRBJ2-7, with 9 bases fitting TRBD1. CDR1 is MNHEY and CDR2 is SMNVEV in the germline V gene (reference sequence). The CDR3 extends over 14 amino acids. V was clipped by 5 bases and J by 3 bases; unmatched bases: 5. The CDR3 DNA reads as TGTGCCAGCAGTGGGGGGACAGGGAACTACGAGCAGTACTTC. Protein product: CASSGGTGNYEQYF.

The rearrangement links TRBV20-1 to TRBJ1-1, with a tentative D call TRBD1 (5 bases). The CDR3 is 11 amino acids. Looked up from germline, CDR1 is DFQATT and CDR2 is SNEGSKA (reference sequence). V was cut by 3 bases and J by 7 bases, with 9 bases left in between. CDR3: CSARTVGEAFF. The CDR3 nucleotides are TGCAGTGCTAGGACAGTTGGTGAAGCTTTCTTT.

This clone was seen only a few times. The CDR3 here is CSVEPVGVETQYF. The CDR3 bases are TGCAGCGTTGAGCCGGTTGGGGTGGAGACCCAGTACTTC. The genes are TRBV29-1 and TRBJ2-5, with D uncertain. The germline V and J ends were trimmed by 3 bases and 5 bases, with 13 bases remaining between them. The V gene's germline CDR1 is SQVTM and CDR2 ANQGSEA. The CDR3 is 13 amino acids.

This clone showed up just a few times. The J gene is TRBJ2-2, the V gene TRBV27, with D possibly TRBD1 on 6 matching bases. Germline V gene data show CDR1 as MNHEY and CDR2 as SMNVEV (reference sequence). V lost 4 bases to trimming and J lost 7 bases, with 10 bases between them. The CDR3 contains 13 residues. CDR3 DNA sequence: TGTGCCAGCAGTTACAGGGTGGACGGGGAGCTGTTTTTT. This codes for CASSYRVDGELFF.

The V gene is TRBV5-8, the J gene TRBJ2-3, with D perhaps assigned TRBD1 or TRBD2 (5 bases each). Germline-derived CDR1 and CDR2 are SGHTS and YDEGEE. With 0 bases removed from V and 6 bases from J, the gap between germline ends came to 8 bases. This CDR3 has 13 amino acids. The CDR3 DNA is TGTGCCAGCAGCTTGGGAGGGGCTGATACGCAGTATTTT. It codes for CASSLGGADTQYF.

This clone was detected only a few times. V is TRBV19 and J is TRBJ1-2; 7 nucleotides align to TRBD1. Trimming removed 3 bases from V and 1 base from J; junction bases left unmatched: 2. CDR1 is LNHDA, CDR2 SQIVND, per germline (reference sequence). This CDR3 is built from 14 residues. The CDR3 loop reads CASSIQGDNYGYTF. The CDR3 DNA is TGTGCCAGTAGTATCCAGGGGGATAACTATGGCTACACCTTC.

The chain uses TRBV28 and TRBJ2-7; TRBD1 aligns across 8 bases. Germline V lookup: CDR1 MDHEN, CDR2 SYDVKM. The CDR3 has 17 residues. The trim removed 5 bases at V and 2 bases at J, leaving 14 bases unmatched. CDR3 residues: CASSGIKVTGGTYEQYF. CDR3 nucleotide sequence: TGTGCCAGCAGTGGTATAAAGGTTACAGGGGGGACCTACGAGCAGTACTTC.

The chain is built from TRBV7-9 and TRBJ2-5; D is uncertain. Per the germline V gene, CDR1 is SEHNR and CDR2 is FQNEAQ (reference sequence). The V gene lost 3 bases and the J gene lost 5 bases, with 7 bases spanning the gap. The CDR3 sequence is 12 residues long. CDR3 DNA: TGTGCCAGCAGCTTTTCGAGGGAGACCCAGTACTTC. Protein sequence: CASSFSRETQYF.

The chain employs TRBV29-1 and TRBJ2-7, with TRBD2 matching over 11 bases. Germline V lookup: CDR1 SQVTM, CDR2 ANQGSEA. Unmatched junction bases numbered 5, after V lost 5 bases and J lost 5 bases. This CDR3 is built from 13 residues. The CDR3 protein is CSVRTSGSHEQYF. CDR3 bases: TGCAGCGTTCGAACTAGCGGGAGCCACGAGCAGTACTTC.

This CDR3 is CASSLLGLYEQYF. DNA for the CDR3: TGTGCCAGCAGTTTACTAGGGTTGTACGAGCAGTACTTC. The rearrangement links TRBV28 to TRBJ2-7; D uncertain. Trimming took 2 bases from V and 4 from J, leaving 9 bases between them. This CDR3 is built from 13 residues. Per germline, CDR1 MDHEN and CDR2 SYDVKM.

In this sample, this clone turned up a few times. The CDR3, as DNA: TGTGCCTGGACGGGACAGGGGATTTTTAACTATGGCTACACCTTC. The encoded protein is CAWTGQGIFNYGYTF. V gene TRBV30 combines with J gene TRBJ1-2; 10 bases line up with TRBD1. The CDR3 covers 15 residues. V lost 4 bases to trimming and J lost 1 base; unmatched junction nucleotides: 6. Germline V CDR1 and CDR2: GTSNPN, SVGIG (reference sequence).

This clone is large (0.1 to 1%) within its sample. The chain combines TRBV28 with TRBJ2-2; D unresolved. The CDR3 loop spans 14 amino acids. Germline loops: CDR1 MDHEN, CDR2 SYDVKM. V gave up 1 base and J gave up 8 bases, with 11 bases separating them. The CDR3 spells CASSLYSAAGELFF. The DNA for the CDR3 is TGTGCCAGCAGTTTATATTCGGCAGCTGGGGAGCTGTTTTTT.

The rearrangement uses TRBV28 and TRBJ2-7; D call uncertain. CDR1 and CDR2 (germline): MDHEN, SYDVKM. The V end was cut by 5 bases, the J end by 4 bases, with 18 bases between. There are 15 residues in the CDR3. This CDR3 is CASSTPRRPPYEQYF. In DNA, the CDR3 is TGTGCCAGCAGTACCCCCCGCAGGCCCCCTTACGAGCAGTACTTC.

DNA for the CDR3: TGTGCCAGCAGCATCCTTCCGGGACTAGCGGGAGAAAGCGGGGAGCTGTTTTTT. Protein: CASSILPGLAGESGELFF. The V and J genes are TRBV11-2 and TRBJ2-2, with TRBD2 identical over 14 bases. Germline V gene sequence: CDR1 SGHAT, CDR2 FQNNGV. The CDR3 extends over 18 amino acids. Losses at the gene ends were 5 bases for V and 7 bases for J; bases not matched to a gene: 12. Filled out from reference TRBV11-2 and TRBJ2-2, the complete variable domain reads EAGVAQSPRYKIIEKRQSVAFWCNPISGHATLYWYQQILGQGPKLLIQFQNNGVVDDSQLPKDRFSAERLKGVDSTLKIQPAKLEDSAVYLCASSILPGLAGESGELFFGEGSRLTVL.

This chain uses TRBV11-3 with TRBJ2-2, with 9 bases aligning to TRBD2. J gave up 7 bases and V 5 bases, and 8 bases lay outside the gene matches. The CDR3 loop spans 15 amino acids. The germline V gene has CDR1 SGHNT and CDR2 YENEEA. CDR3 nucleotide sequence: TGTGCCAGCAGCGCAGCGGGAGGCGCAGGCGGGGAGCTGTTTTTT. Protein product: CASSAAGGAGGELFF.

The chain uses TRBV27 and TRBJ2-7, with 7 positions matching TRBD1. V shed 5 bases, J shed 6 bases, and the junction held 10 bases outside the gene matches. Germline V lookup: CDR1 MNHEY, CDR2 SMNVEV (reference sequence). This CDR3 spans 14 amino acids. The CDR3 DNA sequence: TGTGCCAGCAGTCGACAGGGCGCCGTTCCCGAGCAGTACTTC. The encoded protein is CASSRQGAVPEQYF.

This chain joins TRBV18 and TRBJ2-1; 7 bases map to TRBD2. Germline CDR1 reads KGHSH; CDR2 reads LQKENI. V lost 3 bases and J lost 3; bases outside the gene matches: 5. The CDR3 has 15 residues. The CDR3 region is CASSPGLQDYNEQFF. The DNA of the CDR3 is TGTGCCAGCTCACCGGGACTACAGGACTACAATGAGCAGTTCTTC.

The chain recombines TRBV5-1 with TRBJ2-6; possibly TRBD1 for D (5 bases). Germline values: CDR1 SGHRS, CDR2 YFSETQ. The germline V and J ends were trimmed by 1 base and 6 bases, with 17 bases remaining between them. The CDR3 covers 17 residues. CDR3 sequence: CASSLSAGSLVANVLTF. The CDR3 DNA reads TGCGCCAGCAGCTTGTCGGCAGGGTCTCTGGTGGCCAACGTCCTGACTTTC.

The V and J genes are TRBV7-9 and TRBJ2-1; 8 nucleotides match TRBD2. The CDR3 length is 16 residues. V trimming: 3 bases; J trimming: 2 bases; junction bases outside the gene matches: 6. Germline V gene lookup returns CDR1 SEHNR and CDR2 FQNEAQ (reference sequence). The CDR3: CASSFIAGLTYNEQFF. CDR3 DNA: TGTGCCAGCAGCTTCATAGCGGGATTGACCTACAATGAGCAGTTCTTC.

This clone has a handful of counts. CDR3 in DNA: TGTGCCATCAGTGAAGGGGCCGATCAGCCCCAGCATTTT. Its protein is CAISEGADQPQHF. The genes are TRBV10-3 and TRBJ1-5, with a weak D call TRBD1 (5 bases). Germline V gene data show CDR1 as ENHRY and CDR2 as SYGVKD. V was cut by 3 bases and J by 5 bases, with 8 bases left in between. The CDR3 contains 13 residues.

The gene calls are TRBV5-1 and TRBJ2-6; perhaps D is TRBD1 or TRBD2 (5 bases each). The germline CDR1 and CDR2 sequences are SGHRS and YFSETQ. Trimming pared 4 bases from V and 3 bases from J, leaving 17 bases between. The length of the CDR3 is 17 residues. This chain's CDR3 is CASSLGRQSLGANVLTF. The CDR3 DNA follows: TGCGCCAGCAGCCTGGGACGGCAGAGCCTTGGGGCCAACGTCCTGACTTTC.

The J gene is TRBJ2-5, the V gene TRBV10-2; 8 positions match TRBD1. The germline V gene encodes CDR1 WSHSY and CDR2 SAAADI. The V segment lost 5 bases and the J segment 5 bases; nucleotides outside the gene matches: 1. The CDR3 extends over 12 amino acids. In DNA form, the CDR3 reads TGCGCCAGCAGTCACAGGGGGGAGACCCAGTACTTC. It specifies CASSHRGETQYF.

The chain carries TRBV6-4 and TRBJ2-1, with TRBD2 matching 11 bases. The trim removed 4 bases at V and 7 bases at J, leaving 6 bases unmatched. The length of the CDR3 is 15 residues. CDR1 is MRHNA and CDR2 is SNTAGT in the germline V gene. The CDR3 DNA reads TGTGCCAGCAGTGTACTAGCGGGAGAAGGGAATGAGCAGTTCTTC. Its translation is CASSVLAGEGNEQFF.